This TCR beta chain was recorded in a study of OX40 agonist ivuxolimab in advanced cancers. About the research overall: Ivuxolimab, an agonist antibody against OX40 (CD134), was given to patients.

This clone was picked up one time. What it recognizes is unknown. Whole-study findings and limits: The investigators did not determine what antigen specificity the expanded peripheral T cells had.

Sequencing was performed with immunoSEQ multiplex PCR; in TCRdb, only in-frame clones are kept and a portion is missing. The sample yields 25,000 to 30,000 clones, 80% to 90% seen once. The CDR3 is 13 residues long. V was trimmed by 2 bases and J by 8 bases, leaving 12 bases between them. Germline V gene data show CDR1 as MNHEY and CDR2 as SVGAGI. The starting material was CD4+ or CD8+ T cells sorted from blood, obtained in a trial of the OX40 agonist ivuxolimab. This chain uses TRBV6-5 with TRBJ1-1; D not certain. The receptor comes from an adult with an advanced solid tumor such as melanoma, head and neck, liver or kidney cancer. This CDR3 reads CASSYQARVEAFF. As DNA, the CDR3 is TGTGCCAGCAGTTACCAAGCCCGGGTCGAAGCTTTCTTT.